The 23 T cell receptor beta chains below all came from one sample that was sequenced in a study of T cell responses to AZD1222 COVID-19 vaccine. Data came from immunoSEQ multiplex PCR; TCRdb stores just in-frame clones and leaves some out. The sample comprises around 140,000 clones, just over 85% of which are singletons, and approximately 5.4% rests with the top ten. The material was peripheral blood, obtained 28 days after the second AZD1222 dose. The receptor source for this set is an adult who received the AZD1222 COVID-19 vaccine.

Comments on this clone: This same CDR3 is encoded by further DNA sequences in the sample. The V and J genes are TRBV11-2 and TRBJ2-3; 8 nucleotides match TRBD1. This CDR3 region has 15 residues. The trim removed 4 bases at V and 0 bases at J, leaving 3 bases unmatched. The germline CDR1 and CDR2 sequences are SGHAT and FQNNGV. This CDR3 reads CASSSQGASTDTQYF. CDR3 bases: TGTGCCAGCAGCTCCCAGGGGGCAAGCACAGATACGCAGTATTTT. The whole variable domain, filled in from reference TRBV11-2 and TRBJ2-3, reads EAGVAQSPRYKIIEKRQSVAFWCNPISGHATLYWYQQILGQGPKLLIQFQNNGVVDDSQLPKDRFSAERLKGVDSTLKIQPAKLEDSAVYLCASSSQGASTDTQYFGPGTRLTVL.

This clone was observed once. The chain uses TRBV2 and TRBJ2-7; D possibly corresponds to TRBD1 (6 bases). The germline V and J ends were trimmed by 3 bases and 2 bases, with 11 bases remaining between them. The germline gives CDR1 SNHLY, CDR2 FYNNEI. The CDR3 is made up of 14 amino acids. CDR3 region: CASSEGTSPYEQYF. CDR3 nucleotides: TGTGCCAGCAGTGAGGGGACATCCCCCTACGAGCAGTACTTC.

The rearrangement uses TRBV18 and TRBJ1-1; the D is unclear. Germline V gene sequence: CDR1 KGHSH, CDR2 LQKENI. This CDR3 has 14 residues. V was clipped by 4 bases and J by 0 bases, with 9 bases between them. The CDR3 reads CASSLVGLNTEAFF. CDR3 in DNA: TGTGCCAGCTCACTCGTCGGCTTGAACACTGAAGCTTTCTTT.

This clone has only one observation. The V gene is TRBV19, the J gene TRBJ2-6; TRBD1 matches 9 bases. The CDR3 has 19 residues. The V gene end was trimmed by 7 bases and the J gene end by 2 bases; junction bases not matched to a gene: 15. Germline V gives CDR1 LNHDA, CDR2 SQIVND (reference sequence). This CDR3 is CASKPIPGQGSAGANVLTF. The CDR3 region has the DNA TGTGCCAGTAAACCCATCCCGGGACAGGGATCCGCTGGGGCCAACGTCCTGACTTTC.

The chain carries TRBV5-4 and TRBJ2-2, with 9 bases matching TRBD1. Per the germline V gene, CDR1 is SGHNT and CDR2 is YYREEE (reference sequence). Trimming cost V 0 bases and J 6 bases; bases outside gene matches: 3. The CDR3 has 15 residues. The CDR3 here is CASSLDRGRSGELFF. CDR3 DNA sequence: TGTGCCAGCAGCTTGGACAGGGGGCGCTCCGGGGAGCTGTTTTTT. The whole variable domain, remainder taken from reference TRBV5-4 and TRBJ2-2, is ETGVTQSPTHLIKTRGQQVTLRCSSQSGHNTVSWYQQALGQGPQFIFQYYREEENGRGNFPPRFSGLQFPNYSSELNVNALELDDSALYLCASSLDRGRSGELFFGEGSRLTVL.

This chain uses TRBV11-2 with TRBJ1-5, with D unresolved. CDR3 length: 12 amino acids. The germline V and J ends were trimmed by 0 bases and 7 bases, with 4 bases remaining between them. Germline V CDR1 and CDR2: SGHAT, FQNNGV. The CDR3 bases are TGTGCCAGCAGCTTAGATAACCAGCCCCAGCATTTT. Translation: CASSLDNQPQHF.

The V gene is TRBV27, the J gene TRBJ2-7; TRBD2 matches at 7 bases. The CDR3 runs to 13 residues. Looked up from germline, CDR1 is MNHEY and CDR2 is SMNVEV (reference sequence). The trim removed 5 bases at V and 2 bases at J, leaving 3 bases unmatched. This chain's CDR3 is CASSPGLTYEQYF. CDR3 DNA: TGTGCCAGCAGTCCGGGACTAACCTACGAGCAGTACTTC.

The chain has TRBV24-1 and TRBJ2-1, with 13 bases fitting TRBD2. V dropped 4 bases and J dropped 0; count of bases not matched to a gene: 5. The CDR3 sequence is 18 residues long. Per the germline V gene, CDR1 is KGHDR and CDR2 is SFDVKD. The CDR3 sequence: CATSDSGLAGSSYNEQFF. The CDR3 DNA reads TGTGCCACCAGTGACTCGGGACTAGCGGGGAGCTCCTACAATGAGCAGTTCTTC.

The chain links TRBV11-3 to TRBJ2-7, with 9 bases fitting TRBD1. With V trimmed by 6 bases and J by 2 bases, 2 bases remained unmatched. This CDR3 comprises 13 residues. In germline, CDR1 is SGHNT, CDR2 YENEEA. CDR3 region: CASRRTGAYEQYF. The CDR3 region has the DNA TGTGCCAGCAGACGGACAGGGGCCTACGAGCAGTACTTC.

The genes are TRBV18 and TRBJ2-1; D is undetermined. The CDR3 has 12 amino acids. CDR1 is KGHSH, CDR2 LQKENI, per germline. Trimming took 4 bases from V and 9 from J, leaving 10 bases between them. The CDR3 DNA is TGTGCCAGCTCACTTGGGTTTGCTGAGCAGTTCTTC. Its translation: CASSLGFAEQFF.

This chain connects TRBV3-1 (or the pseudogene TRBV3-2) to TRBJ2-1, with 11 bases fitting TRBD2. This CDR3 comprises 19 residues. Looked up from germline, CDR1 is LGHDT and CDR2 is YNNKEL (reference sequence). The V and J ends lost 3 bases and 0 bases, in that order; junction bases with no gene match: 10. The CDR3 here is CASSHLGTSGPSSYNEQFF. CDR3 DNA: TGTGCCAGCAGCCACCTCGGGACTAGCGGCCCGAGCTCCTACAATGAGCAGTTCTTC.

The chain is built from TRBV6-2 or TRBV6-3 and TRBJ2-5; TRBD2 matches 13 bases. CDR1 and CDR2 (germline): MNHEY, SVGEGT. The CDR3 extends over 15 amino acids. After removal of 5 bases from V and 1 base from J, the junction contained 1 base not matched to a gene. CDR3 coding DNA: TGTGCCAGCAGTAGGACTAGCGGGGGCCAAGAGACCCAGTACTTC. Protein product: CASSRTSGGQETQYF.

The chain links TRBV27 to TRBJ1-2; TRBD1 matches 11 bases. The CDR3 has 13 amino acids. CDR1 is MNHEY and CDR2 is SMNVEV in the germline V gene (reference sequence). Losses at the gene ends were 7 bases for V and 7 bases for J; bases not matched to a gene: 5. CDR3 DNA sequence: TGTGCCAGCAAGAGGACAGGGGGCGGTGGCTACACCTTC. This codes for CASKRTGGGGYTF.

This clone was detected a few times. This chain uses TRBV7-9 with TRBJ1-6; 7 bases are a match to TRBD1. Trimming took 4 bases from V and 7 from J; bases not matched to a gene: 4. The CDR3 consists of 14 residues. Germline CDR1 reads SEHNR; CDR2 reads FQNEAQ (reference sequence). The CDR3 protein is CASSWGQPNSPLHF. In DNA, the CDR3 is TGTGCCAGCAGCTGGGGACAGCCAAATTCACCCCTCCACTTT.

The rearrangement uses TRBV19 and TRBJ2-5; 8 nucleotides align to TRBD2. V lost 3 bases, J lost 5 bases, and 20 bases stayed unmatched. The CDR3 covers 19 residues. Germline CDR1 is LNHDA and CDR2 is SQIVND (reference sequence). In DNA form, the CDR3 reads TGTGCCAGTAGTATCTCGGTTGGTCGGACTAGCAGCCCCGGGGAGACCCAGTACTTC. It encodes CASSISVGRTSSPGETQYF. Complete variable domain (other parts from reference TRBV19 and TRBJ2-5): DGGITQSPKYLFRKEGQNVTLSCEQNLNHDAMYWYRQDPGQGLRLIYYSQIVNDFQKGDIAEGYSVSREKKESFPLTVTSAQKNPTAFYLCASSISVGRTSSPGETQYFGPGTRLLVL.

The V gene is TRBV3-1 (or the pseudogene TRBV3-2), the J gene TRBJ2-5; TRBD2 matches 15 bases. Germline values: CDR1 LGHDT, CDR2 YNNKEL (reference sequence). The CDR3 is 18 amino acids. Trimming cost V 4 bases and J 1 base; bases outside gene matches: 7. Here the CDR3 DNA reads TGTGCCAGCAGCCCGGGACTAGCGGGGGGACCCTTCCAAGAGACCCAGTACTTC. Encoded protein: CASSPGLAGGPFQETQYF.

This clone was found once. This chain connects TRBV6-5 to TRBJ1-1; TRBD1 matches 7 bases. The length of the CDR3 is 15 residues. J gave up 10 bases and V 0 bases, and 11 bases lay outside the gene matches. From germline, CDR1 is MNHEY and CDR2 SVGAGI. CDR3 nucleotide sequence: TGTGCCAGCAGTTACTCGACGGAGGGGGCTTATGGAGCTTTCTTT. This translates into CASSYSTEGAYGAFF.

V and J are TRBV7-9 and TRBJ1-1; unclear D gene. In germline, CDR1 is SEHNR, CDR2 FQNEAQ (reference sequence). The CDR3 is 15 amino acids. Trimming took 1 base from V and 4 from J, leaving 13 bases between them. The CDR3 region has the DNA TGTGCCAGCAGCTTAGATAGCGGCAGAAGCACTGAAGCTTTCTTT. Translated: CASSLDSGRSTEAFF.

The chain couples TRBV4-1 to TRBJ1-2; D may be TRBD1 (5 bases). The CDR3 is 13 residues long. Trimming removed 1 base from V and 4 bases from J, with 7 bases in between. CDR1 is MGHRA, CDR2 YSYEKL, per germline. Here the CDR3 DNA reads TGCGCCAGCAGCCAAGCGGGGACCTATGGCTACACCTTC. This gives the protein CASSQAGTYGYTF.

This chain joins TRBV27 and TRBJ2-7, with TRBD2 as a possible D gene (6 bases). With 6 bases removed from V and 3 bases from J, the gap between germline ends came to 15 bases. The CDR3 consists of 14 residues. Germline V lookup: CDR1 MNHEY, CDR2 SMNVEV (reference sequence). CDR3 bases: TGTGCCAGCAGCTCCTCGGGGGAGAACTACGAGCAGTACTTC. Protein: CASSSSGENYEQYF.

The CDR3 sequence: CASSESRETQYF. DNA of the CDR3: TGCGCCAGCAGTGAGTCTAGGGAGACCCAGTACTTC. V usage is TRBV10-1 and J usage is TRBJ2-5; no firm D call. The CDR3 extends over 12 amino acids. V was shortened by 0 bases and J by 5 bases, with 4 bases between the two germline ends. CDR1 is WNHNN and CDR2 is SYGVQD in the germline V gene (reference sequence).

The chain carries TRBV12-3 or TRBV12-4 and TRBJ1-1; D remains unclear. V lost 6 bases and J lost 5, with 10 bases in between. CDR3 length equals 12 residues. Here the CDR3 reads CASSRLDTEAFF. The CDR3 bases are TGTGCCAGCAGCCGACTGGATACTGAAGCTTTCTTT.

The chain is built from TRBV27 and TRBJ2-3, with 13 bases aligning to TRBD2. CDR1 is MNHEY and CDR2 is SMNVEV in the germline V gene (reference sequence). Unmatched junction bases numbered 8, after V lost 3 bases and J lost 8 bases. CDR3 length: 16 residues. In nucleotides, the CDR3 is TGTGCCAGCAGTTTTTTGGGACTAGCGGGAAGGGGTACGCAGTATTTT. Its protein is CASSFLGLAGRGTQYF.